The T cell receptor beta chain under discussion was sequenced for a study of cytomegalovirus exposure and HLA in healthy donors. The PCR ran on 60 Vbeta and 13 Jbeta primers. Profiled with immunoSEQ multiplex PCR; TCRdb holds only in-frame clones, not every one. The data show about 130,000 clones, 70% to 90% seen once. Findings of the study overall: The majority of TCR sequences were rare, yet some public TCRs appeared in many donors.

With 0 bases removed from V and 3 bases from J, the gap between germline ends came to 11 bases. The length of the CDR3 is 15 residues. CDR1 LGHNA and CDR2 YNFKEQ come from the germline V gene. This clone has a handful of counts. Its antigen is unknown. The specimen sequenced was PBMCs. The rearrangement uses TRBV4-2 and TRBJ1-1, with D possibly TRBD1 on 5 matching bases. This sequence originates from a boy aged 10-17 years in good health and CMV-seronegative. CDR3 bases: TGTGCCAGCAGCCAAGATAGGGGCGGGGACACTGAAGCTTTCTTT. Its translation: CASSQDRGGDTEAFF.